This T cell receptor beta chain was retrieved from a study of early stage breast cancer tumors. Whole-study context: Of some 17 invasive breast tumors, approximately 11 were hormone receptor-positive, HER2-negative.

Concerning this clone: As yet, its antigen is unknown.

The assay was immunoSEQ multiplex PCR, and TCRdb's table has in-frame clones only and misses some. The sample gives 50,000 or so clones, 83% of which show up once; approximately 1.5% is in the top ten. The CDR3 extends over 12 amino acids. The V end lost 1 base, the J end lost 6 bases, and 9 bases lay between the germline ends. Looked up from germline, CDR1 is GTSNPN and CDR2 is SVGIG (reference sequence). General observations from the study: Tumors had approximately 2.6-fold higher T cell density and higher clonality than adjacent normal breast tissue. Most shared enriched TCRB sequences were commonly generated ones. Blood repertoires resembled normal breast more than tumor.

The specimen sequenced was blood. The V gene is TRBV30, the J gene TRBJ1-2; D is possibly TRBD1 (5 bases). The clonotype comes from a person aged 45 to 59 with breast cancer. This chain's CDR3 is CAWSAGLDGYTF. The CDR3 bases are TGTGCCTGGAGTGCAGGGTTGGATGGCTACACCTTC. Based on the CDR3 plus reference TRBV30 and TRBJ1-2, the full variable domain is SQTIHQWPATLVQPVGSPLSLECTVEGTSNPNLYWYRQAAGRGLQLLFYSVGIGQISSEVPQNLSASRPQDRQFILSSKKLLLSDSGFYLCAWSAGLDGYTFGSGTRLTVV.